This T cell receptor beta chain was sequenced during a study of blood T cell repertoires in COVID-19. Study-wide background: Nucleic acid was either cDNA or gDNA, and it came from T cells, B-cell-depleted T cells, or PBMCs.

In the study's own analysis: Using reference gene primer amplification, nucleated cell counts were estimated. Profiled with immunoSEQ multiplex PCR; TCRdb holds only in-frame clones, not every one. From that table come the V and J calls and clone size; the DNA was used to work out D and trimming. Among fewer than 250,000 clones, roughly 86% were seen once, and the ten largest hold around 4%. This clone appeared many times. This sample includes further DNA sequences coding for the same CDR3. The sequence was obtained from a man aged 50 to 59 with acute or convalescent COVID-19. The sequencing sample was made of peripheral blood.

This CDR3 is CASSFGGDTEAFF. The CDR3 DNA sequence: TGTGCCAGCAGTTTCGGCGGCGACACTGAAGCTTTCTTT. The chain links TRBV12-3 or TRBV12-4 to TRBJ1-1, with unresolved D. The CDR3 consists of 13 residues. V was pared by 3 bases and J by 3 bases, with 8 bases between.